The subject of this entry is one T cell receptor beta chain. Its target antigen remains unknown. No per-base quality is available; no much larger clone lies one base away. All of the isolated RNA was reverse transcribed with the High Capacity cDNA Reverse Transcription Kit, so expressed TCRB transcripts were sequenced. Naive, central memory and regulatory T cell samples underwent deep immunoSEQ sequencing, averaging approximately 3.5 million total reads per sample. Sorted cells were lysed in RLT buffer and RNA was extracted with DNase-treated RNeasy Micro or Mini kits, depending on cell number. Each cell subset was processed on its own to prevent cross-contamination, while patient and healthy donor samples were processed together. The immunoSEQ multiplex PCR was used to amplify TCRB sequences from cDNA, yielding 87-bp fragments that span the CDR3 region. Sequencing of the amplicons was done on the Illumina HiSeq platform. The authors' pipeline ran thus. Synthetic template baselines were used to correct PCR bias computationally, reads within Hamming distance 2 were collapsed together, and singletons that could not be merged were discarded. Reads were aligned against IMGT so that V, D and J genes, CDR3 length and insertions or deletions at six rearrangement sites could be assigned. Clonotype counts were normalized to sorted cell number within each subset before computing true diversity and Gini coefficients with the tcR R package. The overlap coefficient, calculated on TCRB nucleotide sequences, was used to measure repertoire sharing. As a proxy for the pre-selection repertoire, out-of-frame TCRB sequences from naive cells were analyzed. This immuneACCESS table, as held by TCRdb, lists in-frame sequences with V and J called but not all clones. Of the missing ones, under half trace to an unresolved V gene in checked studies; the others have no known cause. That table furnishes V, J and clone size, whereas the DNA furnished D and trimming. The sample table shows 500,000 to 800,000 clones, and 12% are seen once. The biggest ten clones account for more than 0.1% of the sample.

The data stem from a study of beta chain features in type 1 diabetes (dated by TCRdb to the late 2010s). Some background on the complete study: Patients and healthy donors did not differ in mean age, gender distribution, total cell number or subset yield. The study compared the TCRB repertoires of sorted circulating CD4+ T cell subsets in recently diagnosed type 1 diabetes patients with those in matched healthy donors. Regulatory and stem cell-like memory subsets were obtained from only 8 patients and about eight healthy donors, while naive and central memory subsets were obtained from all 28 donors. A total of roughly 100 million sorted cells were examined across all samples, and the number of cells per subset was strongly correlated with RNA yield. The research as a whole found: A moderate but significant shortening of TCRB CDR3 length was observed in type 1 diabetes patients in all four CD4+ subsets. Patients with type 1 diabetes made fewer insertions and deleted more nucleotides at VDJ recombination sites, implying thymic rearrangement abnormalities. PCR might favor shorter templates, but patient and control samples were amplified and corrected together, so any skew would affect both groups equally. The naive, central memory and regulatory TCRB repertoires appeared to resemble one another more closely among patients than among healthy donors. Because small numbers of individuals were included in the HLA sub-analyses, any influence of HLA type on TCRB rearrangement was left unresolved. Because cDNA was sequenced instead of genomic DNA, activated cells with high expression could be over-represented, although the groups did not differ in activation or CD3 levels.

A single peripheral blood draw of 90 to 150 mL on average was collected from each donor into heparinised tubes. A BD FACSAria II and a panel including CD45RO, CCR7, CD25, CD127, CD95 and CD27 were used to sort naive, central memory, regulatory and stem cell-like memory CD4+ T cells. All sorted populations exceeded 95% purity. PBMCs were isolated right away by Lymphoprep density gradient centrifugation and were stained directly, without culture. So that batch effects would be minimized, each experiment stained and sorted samples in pairs, pairing one healthy donor with one patient. The germline V gene gives CDR1 as SGDLS and CDR2 as YYNGEE. CDR3 length: 18 amino acids, cysteine to phenylalanine. Only the CDR3 portion is preserved as DNA: 54 bases, with reading frame beginning at the first base. V has 3 bases trimmed and J has 3 bases trimmed; junction bases matching no gene number 13.

The clonotype originates from a man younger than 45 with type 1 diabetes. This chain is built from TRBV9 and TRBJ2-1, and 9 junction bases match TRBD2. The sequencing sample was made of naive CD4+ T cells from blood. In light of the paper, this sample's cell subset or site label describes: true naive CD4+ T cells. The CDR3 reads as follows: CASSGSGKLAGHYNEQFF. The DNA sequence is as follows: TGTGCCAGCAGCGGCTCGGGAAAGCTAGCGGGGCACTACAATGAGCAGTTCTTC.